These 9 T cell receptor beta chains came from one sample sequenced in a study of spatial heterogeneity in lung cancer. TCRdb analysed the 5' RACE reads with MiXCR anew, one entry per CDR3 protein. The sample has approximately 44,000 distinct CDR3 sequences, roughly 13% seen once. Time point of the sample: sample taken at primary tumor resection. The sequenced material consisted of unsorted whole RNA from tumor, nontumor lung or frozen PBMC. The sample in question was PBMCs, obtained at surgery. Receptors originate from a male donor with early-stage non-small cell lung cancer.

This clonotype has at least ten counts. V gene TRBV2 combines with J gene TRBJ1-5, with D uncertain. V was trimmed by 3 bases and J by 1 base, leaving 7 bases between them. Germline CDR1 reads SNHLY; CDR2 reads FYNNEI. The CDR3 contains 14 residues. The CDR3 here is CASSEMRSNQPQHF. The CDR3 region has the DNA TGTGCCAGCAGTGAGATGCGCAGCAATCAGCCCCAGCATTTT.

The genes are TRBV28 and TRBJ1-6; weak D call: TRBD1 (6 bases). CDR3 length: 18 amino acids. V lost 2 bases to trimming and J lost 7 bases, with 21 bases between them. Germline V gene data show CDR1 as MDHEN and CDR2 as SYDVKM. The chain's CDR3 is CASSLIAPEQGPNSPLHF. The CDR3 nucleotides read TGTGCCAGCAGTTTAATAGCCCCCGAACAGGGTCCCAATTCACCCCTCCACTTT.

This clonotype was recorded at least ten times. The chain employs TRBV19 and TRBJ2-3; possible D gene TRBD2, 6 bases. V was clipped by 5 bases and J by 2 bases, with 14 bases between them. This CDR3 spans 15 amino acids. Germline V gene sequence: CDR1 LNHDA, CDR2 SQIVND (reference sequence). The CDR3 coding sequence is TGTGCCAGTAGTCCGACTAGTCTTTCCACAGATACGCAGTATTTT. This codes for CASSPTSLSTDTQYF. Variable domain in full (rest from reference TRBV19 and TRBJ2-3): DGGITQSPKYLFRKEGQNVTLSCEQNLNHDAMYWYRQDPGQGLRLIYYSQIVNDFQKGDIAEGYSVSREKKESFPLTVTSAQKNPTAFYLCASSPTSLSTDTQYFGPGTRLTVL.

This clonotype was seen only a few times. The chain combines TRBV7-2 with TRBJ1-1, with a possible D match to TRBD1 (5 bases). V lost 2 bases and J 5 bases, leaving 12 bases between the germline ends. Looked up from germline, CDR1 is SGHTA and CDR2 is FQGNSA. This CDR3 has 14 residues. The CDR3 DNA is TGTGCCAGCAGCTTAAACAGACGGGGGACTGAAGCTTTCTTT. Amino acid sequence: CASSLNRRGTEAFF.

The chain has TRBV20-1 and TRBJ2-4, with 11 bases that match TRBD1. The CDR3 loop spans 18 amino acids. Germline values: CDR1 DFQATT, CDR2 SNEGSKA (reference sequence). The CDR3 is CSTPGTGGIRGAKNIQYF. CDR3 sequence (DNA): TGCAGCACCCCCGGGACAGGGGGTATTCGGGGAGCCAAAAACATTCAGTACTTC.

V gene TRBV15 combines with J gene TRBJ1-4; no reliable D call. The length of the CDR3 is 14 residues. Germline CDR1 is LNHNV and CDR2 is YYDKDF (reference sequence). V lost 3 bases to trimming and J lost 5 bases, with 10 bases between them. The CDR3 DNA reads TGTGCCACCAGCAGGGACGGTGAGAATGAAAAACTGTTTTTT. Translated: CATSRDGENEKLFF.

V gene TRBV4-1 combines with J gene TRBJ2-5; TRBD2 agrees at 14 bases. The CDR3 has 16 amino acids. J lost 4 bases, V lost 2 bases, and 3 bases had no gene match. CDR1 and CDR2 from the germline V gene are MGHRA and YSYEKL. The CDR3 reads CASSQRLAGGPETQYF. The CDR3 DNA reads TGCGCCAGCAGCCAACGACTAGCGGGAGGGCCAGAGACCCAGTACTTC.

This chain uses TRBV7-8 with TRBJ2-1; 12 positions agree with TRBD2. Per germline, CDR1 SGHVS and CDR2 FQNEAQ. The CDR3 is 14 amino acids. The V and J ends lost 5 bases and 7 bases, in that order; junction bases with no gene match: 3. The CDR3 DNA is TGTGCCAGCAGCCTACTAGCGGGGGGTAATGAGCAGTTCTTC. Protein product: CASSLLAGGNEQFF.

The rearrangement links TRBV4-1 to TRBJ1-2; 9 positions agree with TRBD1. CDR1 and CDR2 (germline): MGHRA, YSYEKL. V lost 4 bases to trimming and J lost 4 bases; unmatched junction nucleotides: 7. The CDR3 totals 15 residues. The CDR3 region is CASSLDRGIGYGYTF. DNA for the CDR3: TGCGCCAGCAGCCTTGACAGGGGGATCGGCTATGGCTACACCTTC.